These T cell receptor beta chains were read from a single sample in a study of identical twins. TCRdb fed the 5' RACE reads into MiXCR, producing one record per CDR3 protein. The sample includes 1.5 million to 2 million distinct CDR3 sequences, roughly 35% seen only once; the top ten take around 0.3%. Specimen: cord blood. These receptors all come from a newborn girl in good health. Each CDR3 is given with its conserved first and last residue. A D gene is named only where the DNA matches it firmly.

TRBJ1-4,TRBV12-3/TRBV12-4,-,CASSSGENEKLFF
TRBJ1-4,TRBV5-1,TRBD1,CASSLWDRENEKLFF
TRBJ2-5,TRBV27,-,CASTSLGGQETQYF
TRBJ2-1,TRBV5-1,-,CASSLDGGQTQFF
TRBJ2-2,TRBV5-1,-,CASRPVANTGELFF
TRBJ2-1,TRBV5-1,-,CASSLEGSSYNEQFF
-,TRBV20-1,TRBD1,CSAWTGLSYEQYF
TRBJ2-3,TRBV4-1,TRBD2,CASSQFGLAVLDTQYF
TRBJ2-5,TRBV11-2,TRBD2,CASSLGLAARETQYF
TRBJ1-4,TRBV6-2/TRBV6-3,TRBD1,CASSYSYRGANEKLFF
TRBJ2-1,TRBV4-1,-,CASSQDRGGREQFF
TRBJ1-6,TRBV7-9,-,CASSPGPGFNSPLHF
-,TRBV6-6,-,CTSSYRSGPQIETQYF
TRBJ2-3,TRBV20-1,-,CSASTAGPQYF
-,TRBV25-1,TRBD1,CASSEYGQGFYEQYF
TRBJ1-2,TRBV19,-,CASSMTGPDYGYTF
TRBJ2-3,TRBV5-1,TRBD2,CASSPGLGQTTDTQYF
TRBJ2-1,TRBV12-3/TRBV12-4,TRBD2,CASSLGKNATSGSYNEQFF
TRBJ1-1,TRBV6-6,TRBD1,CASSSGGQGSSTEAFF
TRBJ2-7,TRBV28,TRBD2,CASSLAGVSEQYF
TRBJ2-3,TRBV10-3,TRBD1,CAIRTGTALSTDTQCF
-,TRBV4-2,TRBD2,CASSQVGGGEYNEQYF
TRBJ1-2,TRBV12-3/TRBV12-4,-,CASSDSSHGYTF
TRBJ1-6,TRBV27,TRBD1,CASSIPWTGPNSPLHF
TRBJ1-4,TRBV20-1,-,CSSDATNEKLFF
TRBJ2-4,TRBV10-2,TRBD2,CASTGTSGHKNIQYF
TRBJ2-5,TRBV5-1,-,CASSFPDRETQYF
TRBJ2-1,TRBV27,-,CVSSFTPRSYNEQFF
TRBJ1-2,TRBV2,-,CASSVEGNGYTF
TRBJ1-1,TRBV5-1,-,CASSWVSMNTEAFF
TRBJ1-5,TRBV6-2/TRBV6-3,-,CASSETLQPQHF
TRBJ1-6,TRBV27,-,CASSLSAGARNSPLHF
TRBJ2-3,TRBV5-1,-,CASSLAVGTSTDTQYF
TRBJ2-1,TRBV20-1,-,CSARPIVQWYEQFF
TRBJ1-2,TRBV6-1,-,CASSAGQAIYGYTF
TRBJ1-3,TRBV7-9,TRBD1,CASSPQGPLSGNTIYF
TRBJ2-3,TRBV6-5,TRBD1,CASSHRGLTQYF
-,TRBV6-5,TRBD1,CASSGTGSFEQYF
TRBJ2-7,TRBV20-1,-,CSALYPRAFLEQYF
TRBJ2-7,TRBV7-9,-,CASSLDPRIYEQYF
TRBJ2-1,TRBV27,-,CASSRVAGRDEQFF
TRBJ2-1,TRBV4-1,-,CASSHPRDSNEQFF
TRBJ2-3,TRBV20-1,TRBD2,CSARDPASGGWGTDTQYF
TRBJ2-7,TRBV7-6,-,CASSPSEGEPSYEQYF